The entry that follows covers one TCR beta chain sequence. Sequencing used immunoSEQ multiplex PCR; TCRdb keeps in-frame clones, though not all of them. The sample contains 300,000 or so clones, around four fifths of which appear only once. The source of the sample is a study of blood T cell repertoires in COVID-19. Looked up from germline, CDR1 is SGHRS and CDR2 is YFSETQ. The V and J ends lost 0 bases and 4 bases, in that order; junction bases with no gene match: 6. CDR3 length: 15 amino acids. The chain uses TRBV5-1 and TRBJ1-2; 7 bases agree with TRBD1. The sequence derives from a woman in her forties or fifties with acute or convalescent COVID-19. Sequencing was carried out using peripheral blood. CDR3 DNA: TGCGCCAGCAGCTTGGGGGTAGGGGGCGGCTATGGCTACACCTTC. Translation gives CASSLGVGGGYGYTF.